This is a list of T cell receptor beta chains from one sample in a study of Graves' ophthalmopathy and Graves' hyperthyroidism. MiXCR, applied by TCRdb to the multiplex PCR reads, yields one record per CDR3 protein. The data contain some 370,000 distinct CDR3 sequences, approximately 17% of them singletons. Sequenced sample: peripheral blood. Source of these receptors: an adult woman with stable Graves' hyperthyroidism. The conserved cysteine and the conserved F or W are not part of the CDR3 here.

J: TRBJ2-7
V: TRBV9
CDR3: ASSEGQGENDQY

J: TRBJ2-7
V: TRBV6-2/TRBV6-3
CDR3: ASSYPHAGLHEQY

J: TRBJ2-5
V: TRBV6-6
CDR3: ATLAGYQETQY

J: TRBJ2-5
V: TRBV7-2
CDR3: ASSSDRAKETQY

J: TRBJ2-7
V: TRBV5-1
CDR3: ASKQPGSSYEQY

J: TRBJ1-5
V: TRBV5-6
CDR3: ASSLQGEPQH

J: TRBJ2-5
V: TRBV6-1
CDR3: ASSEEVAGGEETQY

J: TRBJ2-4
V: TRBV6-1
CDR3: ASSEAQREAQY

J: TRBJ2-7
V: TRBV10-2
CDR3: ASSESFRGLSYEQY

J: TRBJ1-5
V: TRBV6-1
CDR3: ASNPSGDQPQH

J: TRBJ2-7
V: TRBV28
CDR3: ASSLHDKPYEQY

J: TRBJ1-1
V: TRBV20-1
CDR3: SARLSSGNTEAF

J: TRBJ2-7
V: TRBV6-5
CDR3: ASSYSGEGLSYEQY

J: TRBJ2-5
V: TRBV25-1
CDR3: ASSEWGTGLQETQY

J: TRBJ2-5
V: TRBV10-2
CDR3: ASSEDYPGEETQY

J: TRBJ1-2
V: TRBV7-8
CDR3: ASSLYYGYT

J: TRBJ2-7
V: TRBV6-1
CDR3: ASSPTRYYEQY

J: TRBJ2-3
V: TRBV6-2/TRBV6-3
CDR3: ASRASTDTQY

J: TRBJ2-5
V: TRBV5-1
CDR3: ASSLWEGLETQY

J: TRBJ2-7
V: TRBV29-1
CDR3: SVRTGRSYEQY

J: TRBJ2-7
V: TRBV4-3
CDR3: ASSQVRGNEQY

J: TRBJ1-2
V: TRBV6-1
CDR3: ASSAGGRGVYGYT

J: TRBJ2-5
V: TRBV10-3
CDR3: AISEVQGWTQY

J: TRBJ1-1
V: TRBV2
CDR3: ASSSGSDTNTEAF

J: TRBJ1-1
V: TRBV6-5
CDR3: ASSYSWDRGDTEAF

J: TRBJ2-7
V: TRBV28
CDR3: ASRLRSAEID

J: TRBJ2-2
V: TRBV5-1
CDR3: ASSGGTAGGELF

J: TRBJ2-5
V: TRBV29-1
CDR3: SVEGPGPLD

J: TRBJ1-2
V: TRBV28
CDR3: ASSLNRRAPFYGYT

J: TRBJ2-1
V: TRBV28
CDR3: ASSTTGGLYNEQF

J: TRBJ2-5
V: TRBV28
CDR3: ASSLLLRRGRRETQY

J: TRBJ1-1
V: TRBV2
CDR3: ASSDSLGEGTEAF

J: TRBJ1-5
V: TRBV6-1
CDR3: ASRHNQPQH

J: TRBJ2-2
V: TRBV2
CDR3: ASTRRFTGELF

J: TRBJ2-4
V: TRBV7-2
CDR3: ASSSQVEGHYD

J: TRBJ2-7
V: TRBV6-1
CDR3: ASNPTGGRHEQY

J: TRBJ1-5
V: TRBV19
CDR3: ASSMSGGMNQPQH

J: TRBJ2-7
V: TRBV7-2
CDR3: ASSSRRGPYEQY

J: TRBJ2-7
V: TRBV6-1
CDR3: ASRVAGGGYEQY

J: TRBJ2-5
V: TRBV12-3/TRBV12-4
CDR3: ASSPTGWQETQY

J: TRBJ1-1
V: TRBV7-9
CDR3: ASSLGPTEAF

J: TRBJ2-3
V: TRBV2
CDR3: ASAYRGSLRADTQY

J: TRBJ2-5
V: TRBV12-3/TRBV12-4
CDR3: ASSSRTGQETQY

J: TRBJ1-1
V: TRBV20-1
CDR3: SAREPRGFTEAF

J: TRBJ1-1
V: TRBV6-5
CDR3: ASSYSRGLKAEAF

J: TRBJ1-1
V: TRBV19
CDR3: ASSRNVDLNTEAF

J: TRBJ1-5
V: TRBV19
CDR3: ASSMPQYSNQPQH

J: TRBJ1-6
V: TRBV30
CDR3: AWSAEGNNSPLH

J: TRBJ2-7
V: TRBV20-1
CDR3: SAPTSGRGREQY

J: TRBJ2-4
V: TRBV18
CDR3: ASTKRAGGLSKNIQY

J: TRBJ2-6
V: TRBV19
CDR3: ASSIDGPGLNSGANVLT

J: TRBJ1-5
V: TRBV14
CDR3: ASSLGPNQPHH

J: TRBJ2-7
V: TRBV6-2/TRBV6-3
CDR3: ASRFSGGEQY

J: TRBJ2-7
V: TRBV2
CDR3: ASSLGQHYEQY

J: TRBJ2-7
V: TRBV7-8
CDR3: ASSPPGQGSEQY

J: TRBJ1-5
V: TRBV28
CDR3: ASSLNSFAGLRQPQH